This TCR beta chain stems from a study of cytomegalovirus exposure and HLA in healthy donors. Study outcomes and limitations: Among CMV-associated TCR beta chains, most appeared HLA-restricted in a later analysis. Presence/absence comparisons presumed near-even sequencing depth among donors.

Trimming stripped 4 bases from V and 1 base from J, with 9 bases between. This CDR3 has 13 amino acids. The germline gives CDR1 SGHRS, CDR2 YFSETQ. The PCR employed 60 Vbeta primers together with 13 Jbeta primers. As processed by the authors: Roughly 83 million unique TCR beta chains, roughly 11 million of them shared, were counted by a later analysis. The data were produced by immunoSEQ multiplex PCR, yet TCRdb's version contains in-frame clones alone and is incomplete. That table is the source of V, J and clone size, and D and trimming were worked out from the DNA. The sample has roughly 150,000 clones; approximately 80% are singletons. Note on this clone: What it binds is unknown.

Sequenced sample: PBMCs. This clonotype was obtained from a woman between 40 and 55 years old in good health and CMV-seropositive. The genes are TRBV5-1 and TRBJ2-7; unclear D gene. CDR3 protein: CASSPGRSYEQYF. In DNA, the CDR3 is TGCGCCAGCAGCCCCGGTCGGTCCTACGAGCAGTACTTC.